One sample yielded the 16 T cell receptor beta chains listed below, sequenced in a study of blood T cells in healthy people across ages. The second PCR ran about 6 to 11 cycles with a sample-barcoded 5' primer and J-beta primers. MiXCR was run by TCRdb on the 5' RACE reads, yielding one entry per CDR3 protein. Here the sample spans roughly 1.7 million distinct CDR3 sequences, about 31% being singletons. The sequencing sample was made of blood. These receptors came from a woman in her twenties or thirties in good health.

In nucleotides, the CDR3 is TGCAGCGGCCGTGGGGGGAACTCCTACAATGAGCAGTACTTC. As protein: CSGRGGNSYNEQYF. The rearrangement links TRBV29-1 to TRBJ2-1, with TRBD2 as a possible D gene (6 bases). The end of the DNA aligns better with TRBJ2-7, so the J call may be wrong. The CDR3 totals 14 residues. The germline V gene has CDR1 SQVTM and CDR2 ANQGSEA.

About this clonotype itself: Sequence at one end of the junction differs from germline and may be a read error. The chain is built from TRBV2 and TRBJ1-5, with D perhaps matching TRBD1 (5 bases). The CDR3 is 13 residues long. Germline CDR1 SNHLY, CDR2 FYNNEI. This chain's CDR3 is CAGSGGTSRQQHF. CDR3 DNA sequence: TGTGCCGGCAGCGGGGGGACTTCGAGACAGCAGCATTTT.

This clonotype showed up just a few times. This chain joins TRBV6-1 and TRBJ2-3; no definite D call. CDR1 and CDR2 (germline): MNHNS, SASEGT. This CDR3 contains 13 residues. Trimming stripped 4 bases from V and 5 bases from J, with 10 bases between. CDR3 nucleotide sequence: TGTGCCAGCAGTGTTAAGGACCGAGATACGCAGTATTTT. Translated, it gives CASSVKDRDTQYF.

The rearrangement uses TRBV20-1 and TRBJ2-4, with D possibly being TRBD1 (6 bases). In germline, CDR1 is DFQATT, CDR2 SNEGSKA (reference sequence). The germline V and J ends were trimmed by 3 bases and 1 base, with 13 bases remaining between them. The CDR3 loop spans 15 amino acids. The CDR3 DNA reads TGCAGTGCTAGTCCAGGGGATGCGGCCAAAAACATTCAGTACTTC. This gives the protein CSASPGDAAKNIQYF.

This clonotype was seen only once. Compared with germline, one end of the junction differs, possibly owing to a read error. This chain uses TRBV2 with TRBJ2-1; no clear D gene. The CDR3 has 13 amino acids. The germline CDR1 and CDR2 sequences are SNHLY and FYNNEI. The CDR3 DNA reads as TGTACCAGCAGTGAAGACGGCTACAATGAGCAGTTCTTC. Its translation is CTSSEDGYNEQFF. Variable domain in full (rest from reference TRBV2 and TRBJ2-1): EPEVTQTPSHQVTQMGQEVILRCVPISNHLYFYWYRQILGQKVEFLVSFYNNEISEKSEIFDDQFSVERPDGSNFTLKIRSTKLEDSAMYFCTSSEDGYNEQFFGPGTRLTVL.

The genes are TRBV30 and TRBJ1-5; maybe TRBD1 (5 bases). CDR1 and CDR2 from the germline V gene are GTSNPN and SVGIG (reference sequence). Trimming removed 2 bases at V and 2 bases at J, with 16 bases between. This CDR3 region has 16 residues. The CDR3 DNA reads TGTGCCTGGAGTCGCGCGGGACTGAGGGGCAATCAGCCCCAGCATTTT. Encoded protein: CAWSRAGLRGNQPQHF.

CDR3 bases: TGCGCCAGCAGCAGGGACAGTTTCCAAGAGACCCAGTACTTC. This sequence encodes CASSRDSFQETQYF. The rearrangement uses TRBV5-1 and TRBJ2-5, with TRBD1 matching over 7 bases. The CDR3 is 14 amino acids. The germline V gene has CDR1 SGHRS and CDR2 YFSETQ. V lost 4 bases to trimming and J lost 1 base; unmatched junction nucleotides: 4.

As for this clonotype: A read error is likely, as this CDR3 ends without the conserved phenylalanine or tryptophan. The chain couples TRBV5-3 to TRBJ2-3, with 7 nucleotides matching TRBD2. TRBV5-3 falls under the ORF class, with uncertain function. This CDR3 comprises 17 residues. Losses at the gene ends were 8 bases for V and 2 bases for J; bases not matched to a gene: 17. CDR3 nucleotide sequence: TGTGCCAGCAGTCCGGGAGGAGGGCGAGAGAACACAGATACGCAGTATCTT. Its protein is CASSPGGGRENTDTQYL.

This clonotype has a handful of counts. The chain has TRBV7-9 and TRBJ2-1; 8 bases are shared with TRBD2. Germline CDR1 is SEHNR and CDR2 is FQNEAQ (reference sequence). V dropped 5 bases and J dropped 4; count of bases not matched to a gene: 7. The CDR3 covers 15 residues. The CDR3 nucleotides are TGTGCCAGCAGCCTCCGGGGGGGCTTTTACAATGAGCAGTTCTTC. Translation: CASSLRGGFYNEQFF.

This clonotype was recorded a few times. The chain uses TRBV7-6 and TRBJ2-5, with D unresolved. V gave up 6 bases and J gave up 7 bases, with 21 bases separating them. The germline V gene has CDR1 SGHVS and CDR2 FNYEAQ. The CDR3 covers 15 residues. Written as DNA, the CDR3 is TGTGCCAGCAGTGATGGGTCTGTGGGTTGTGGGACCCAGTACTTC. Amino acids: CASSDGSVGCGTQYF.

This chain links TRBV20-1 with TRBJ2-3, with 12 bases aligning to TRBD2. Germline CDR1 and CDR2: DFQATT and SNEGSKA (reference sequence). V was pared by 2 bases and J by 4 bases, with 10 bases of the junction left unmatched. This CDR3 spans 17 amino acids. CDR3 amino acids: CSARPYWTSGEADTQYF. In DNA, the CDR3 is TGCAGTGCTAGACCCTATTGGACTAGCGGGGAAGCAGATACGCAGTATTTT.

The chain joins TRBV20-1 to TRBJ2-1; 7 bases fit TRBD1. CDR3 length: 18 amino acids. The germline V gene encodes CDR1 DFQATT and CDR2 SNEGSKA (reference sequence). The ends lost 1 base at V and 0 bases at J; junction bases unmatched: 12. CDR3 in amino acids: CSARGTGVGGSSYNEQFF. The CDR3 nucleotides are TGCAGTGCTAGAGGCACAGGGGTAGGTGGGAGCTCCTACAATGAGCAGTTCTTC.

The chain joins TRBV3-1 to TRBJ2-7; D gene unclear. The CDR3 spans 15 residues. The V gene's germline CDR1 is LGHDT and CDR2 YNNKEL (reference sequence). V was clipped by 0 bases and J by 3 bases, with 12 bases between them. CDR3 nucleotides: TGTGCCAGCAGCCAAGATCCGGCTGGAATCTACGAGCAGTACTTC. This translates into CASSQDPAGIYEQYF.

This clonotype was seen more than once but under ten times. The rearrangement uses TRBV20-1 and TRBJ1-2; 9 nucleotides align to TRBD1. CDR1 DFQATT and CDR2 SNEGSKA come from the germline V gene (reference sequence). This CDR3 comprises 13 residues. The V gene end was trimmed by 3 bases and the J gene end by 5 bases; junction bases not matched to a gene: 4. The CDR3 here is CSASPGTGYGYTF. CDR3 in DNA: TGCAGTGCTAGTCCCGGGACAGGGTATGGCTACACCTTC.

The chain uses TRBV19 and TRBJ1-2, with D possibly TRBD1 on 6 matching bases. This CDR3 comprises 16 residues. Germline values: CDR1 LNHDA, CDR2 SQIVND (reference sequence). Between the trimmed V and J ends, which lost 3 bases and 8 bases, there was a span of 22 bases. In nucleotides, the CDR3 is TGTGCCAGTAGTATTCCGGGATTCGGCAGGGGAGCCGGCTACACCTTC. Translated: CASSIPGFGRGAGYTF. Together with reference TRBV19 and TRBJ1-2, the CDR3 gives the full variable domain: DGGITQSPKYLFRKEGQNVTLSCEQNLNHDAMYWYRQDPGQGLRLIYYSQIVNDFQKGDIAEGYSVSREKKESFPLTVTSAQKNPTAFYLCASSIPGFGRGAGYTFGSGTRLTVV.

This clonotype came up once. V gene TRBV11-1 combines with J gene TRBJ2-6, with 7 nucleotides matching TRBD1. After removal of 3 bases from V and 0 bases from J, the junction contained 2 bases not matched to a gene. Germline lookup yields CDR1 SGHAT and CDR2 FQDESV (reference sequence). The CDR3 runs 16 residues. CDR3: CASSLGQTSGANVLTF. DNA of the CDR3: TGTGCCAGCAGCTTGGGACAGACCTCTGGGGCCAACGTCCTGACTTTC.